Given below is one T cell receptor (beta chain) in context. Antigen: not known. J was trimmed by 0 bases and V by 4 bases; bases with no gene match: 3. The CDR3 totals 15 residues. From germline, CDR1 is SGHVS and CDR2 FQNEAQ. The PCR employed 60 Vbeta primers together with 13 Jbeta primers. The protocol was immunoSEQ multiplex PCR, while the TCRdb copy is restricted to in-frame clones and leaves out a portion. This table has about 130,000 clones, around 80% appearing once. This record comes from a study of cytomegalovirus exposure and HLA in healthy donors. Notes on the study in general: At a 0.05 false discovery rate, a later analysis found 16,951 TCR beta sequences to be associated with HLA alleles. Both high specificity and high sensitivity reportedly marked the classifier's diagnosis of cytomegalovirus status.

The chain uses TRBV7-8 and TRBJ1-5; 7 bases are shared with TRBD1. This clonotype was sampled from a man under 40 in good health and CMV-seronegative. Sequencing was performed on PBMCs. The CDR3 region has the DNA TGTGCCAGCAGCTACAGGGGTTATAGCAATCAGCCCCAGCATTTT. It yields the protein CASSYRGYSNQPQHF.